One and the same sample provided the 14 T cell receptor beta chains below, sequenced in a study of cytomegalovirus exposure and HLA in healthy donors. The PCR employed 60 Vbeta primers together with 13 Jbeta primers. Profiling relied on immunoSEQ multiplex PCR, and the TCRdb table lists in-frame clones only, not all of them. The sample contains 150,000 to 200,000 clones, 70% to 90% of which appear only once. The source material was PBMCs. These receptors all come from a man aged 18 to 30 in good health and CMV-seropositive.

V and J are TRBV14 and TRBJ2-5; possibly TRBD2 for D (7 bases). Germline values: CDR1 SGHDN, CDR2 FVKESK. V lost 1 base and J lost 7, with 16 bases in between. The CDR3 length is 15 residues. The chain's CDR3 is CASSQVGGGPMTQYF. The CDR3 DNA sequence: TGTGCCAGCAGCCAAGTAGGGGGGGGGCCCATGACCCAGTACTTC.

The rearrangement uses TRBV11-3 and TRBJ2-5; TRBD2 matches at 11 bases. CDR1 and CDR2 from the germline V gene are SGHNT and YENEEA. V trimming: 6 bases; J trimming: 3 bases; junction bases outside the gene matches: 9. The CDR3 has 16 amino acids. Here the CDR3 reads CASSPRLAGWKETQYF. CDR3 DNA: TGTGCCAGCAGTCCCAGACTAGCGGGGTGGAAAGAGACCCAGTACTTC. Based on the CDR3 plus reference TRBV11-3 and TRBJ2-5, the full variable domain is EAGVVQSPRYKIIEKKQPVAFWCNPISGHNTLYWYLQNLGQGPELLIRYENEEAVDDSQLPKDRFSAERLKGVDSTLKIQPAELGDSAVYLCASSPRLAGWKETQYFGPGTRLLVL.

The chain carries TRBV7-8 and TRBJ1-2, with a weak D call TRBD1 (6 bases). The V gene's germline CDR1 is SGHVS and CDR2 FQNEAQ. The ends were cut back, 0 bases at V and 6 bases at J, with 11 bases in the middle. The CDR3 loop spans 14 amino acids. The CDR3 bases are TGTGCCAGCAGCTTAGCGTCAGGGGTGAATGGCTACACCTTC. It translates to CASSLASGVNGYTF. Drawing the rest from reference TRBV7-8 and TRBJ1-2, the complete variable domain is GAGVSQSPRYKVAKRGQDVALRCDPISGHVSLFWYQQALGQGPEFLTYFQNEAQLDKSGLPSDRFFAERPEGSVSTLKIQRTQQEDSAVYLCASSLASGVNGYTFGSGTRLTVV.

This chain joins TRBV4-3 and TRBJ1-5; 7 bases agree with TRBD1. The CDR3 is made up of 13 amino acids. J was trimmed by 6 bases and V by 6 bases; bases with no gene match: 5. From germline, CDR1 is LGHNA and CDR2 YSLEER. For the CDR3, the DNA is TGCGCCAGCAGTATATCAGGGGGTCAGCCCCAGCATTTT. Translating it yields CASSISGGQPQHF.

The chain carries TRBV5-4 and TRBJ2-7; 8 bases fit TRBD1. This CDR3 comprises 15 residues. The germline CDR1 and CDR2 sequences are SGHNT and YYREEE (reference sequence). The J segment lost 3 bases and the V segment lost 4 bases, leaving 9 bases of the junction unmatched. This CDR3 reads CASSSPGQAFYEQYF. Written as DNA, the CDR3 is TGTGCCAGCAGCAGCCCGGGACAGGCGTTCTACGAGCAGTACTTC.

This clone was observed a handful of times. The chain has TRBV10-3 and TRBJ1-2, with 7 bases aligning to TRBD1. V was clipped by 7 bases and J by 0 bases; unmatched bases: 5. The CDR3 runs to 14 residues. Looked up from germline, CDR1 is ENHRY and CDR2 is SYGVKD. CDR3 amino acids: CAITSGQSNYGYTF. For the CDR3, the DNA is TGTGCCATCACCTCGGGACAGTCTAACTATGGCTACACCTTC.

V usage is TRBV7-9 and J usage is TRBJ1-1; D ambiguous. Germline V gene sequence: CDR1 SEHNR, CDR2 FQNEAQ (reference sequence). V was pared by 4 bases and J by 4 bases, with 10 bases between. This CDR3 is built from 13 residues. CDR3 nucleotides: TGTGCCAGCAGCTCAATATCGAGCACTGAAGCTTTCTTT. This gives the protein CASSSISSTEAFF.

The chain is built from TRBV7-2 and TRBJ2-3, with TRBD1 matching over 9 bases. Germline V gene data show CDR1 as SGHTA and CDR2 as FQGNSA. V lost 2 bases, J lost 5 bases, and 5 bases stayed unmatched. CDR3 length equals 15 residues. CDR3 nucleotide sequence: TGTGCCAGCAGCTTAAACAGGGGGCCGGAAGATACGCAGTATTTT. Residues: CASSLNRGPEDTQYF.

This clone was picked up one time. This chain connects TRBV7-9 to TRBJ1-4, with D uncertain. V lost 3 bases and J lost 2, with 7 bases in between. CDR1 SEHNR and CDR2 FQNEAQ come from the germline V gene (reference sequence). The CDR3 covers 14 residues. The CDR3 protein is CASSFHGTNEKLFF. Here the CDR3 DNA reads TGTGCCAGCAGCTTTCACGGGACTAATGAAAAACTGTTTTTT.

V usage is TRBV13 and J usage is TRBJ2-7; tentative D call: TRBD1 (7 bases). The CDR3 consists of 15 residues. Trimming shortened V by 5 bases and J by 6 bases, and 20 bases separated the two germline ends. Germline lookup yields CDR1 PRHDT and CDR2 FYEKMQ (reference sequence). Here the CDR3 DNA reads TGTGCCAGCAGCAAAGGGAGGACAGGTAGGGTCGAGCAGTACTTC. Translating it yields CASSKGRTGRVEQYF.

The rearrangement uses TRBV4-2 and TRBJ2-5; 8 bases agree with TRBD1. V lost 5 bases and J lost 1; bases outside the gene matches: 9. Looked up from germline, CDR1 is LGHNA and CDR2 is YNFKEQ. CDR3 length equals 16 residues. The CDR3 spells CASSSPGQAVQETQYF. The CDR3 coding sequence is TGTGCCAGCAGCTCGCCGGGACAGGCAGTCCAAGAGACCCAGTACTTC.

The chain links TRBV27 to TRBJ2-6, with 10 positions matching TRBD1. This CDR3 contains 15 residues. Germline CDR1 is MNHEY and CDR2 is SMNVEV (reference sequence). J was trimmed by 4 bases and V by 6 bases; bases with no gene match: 3. This chain's CDR3 is CASRTGGAGANVLTF. The CDR3 DNA reads TGTGCCAGCAGGACAGGGGGCGCAGGGGCCAACGTCCTGACTTTC.

This clone was seen a few times. The V call is TRBV25-1, the J call TRBJ2-7, with D unclear. Germline V CDR1 and CDR2: MGHDK, SYGVNS. The CDR3 sequence is 11 residues long. V lost 3 bases, J lost 4 bases, and 4 bases lay in between. CDR3 amino acids: CASSERYEQYF. The CDR3 DNA follows: TGTGCCAGCAGTGAGAGGTACGAGCAGTACTTC.

The chain combines TRBV2 with TRBJ1-5, with 8 bases aligning to TRBD1. The length of the CDR3 is 18 residues. In germline, CDR1 is SNHLY, CDR2 FYNNEI. The J segment lost 4 bases and the V segment lost 4 bases, leaving 15 bases of the junction unmatched. This CDR3 is CASSVPKIDRGFNQPQHF. CDR3 coding DNA: TGTGCCAGCAGTGTACCTAAAATAGACAGGGGATTTAATCAGCCCCAGCATTTT.